A single sample gave rise to the 5 T cell receptor beta chains below, sequenced in a study of T-cell memory formation after mild COVID-19. TCRdb recomputed calls from the 5' RACE reads with MiXCR, one row per CDR3 protein. The profile shows about 130,000 distinct CDR3 sequences, around 15% of them singletons. Sequenced input: PBMCs or a T cell subset sorted from them (not recorded which). The receptors were gathered from a man younger than 30 who had mild COVID-19 (a few samples of this study predate the infection). Cell type and time point are not known.

As for this clonotype: An end of the junction differs from the germline gene, which may be a read error. The rearrangement uses TRBV5-1 and TRBJ2-3; 9 bases align to TRBD1. In germline, CDR1 is SGHRS, CDR2 YFSETQ. The CDR3 is 16 amino acids. CDR3 nucleotide sequence: TGCGTCAGCAGCTCAATAGGACAGGGGATCACAGATACGCAGTATTTT. It codes for CVSSSIGQGITDTQYF.

The chain employs TRBV2 and TRBJ2-7; D possibly matches TRBD1 or TRBD2 (5 bases each). Germline CDR1 reads SNHLY; CDR2 reads FYNNEI. Trimming took 5 bases from V and 5 from J, leaving 16 bases between them. CDR3 length: 14 residues. The CDR3 sequence: CASSRRTIGDEQYV. In DNA, the CDR3 is TGTGCCAGCAGTCGGAGGACAATCGGCGACGAGCAGTACGTC.

This clonotype has only a few counts. The V call is TRBV5-4, the J call TRBJ2-2; TRBD1 might be the D (5 bases). In germline, CDR1 is SGHNT, CDR2 YYREEE (reference sequence). The CDR3 is made up of 13 amino acids. The germline V and J ends were trimmed by 4 bases and 4 bases, with 8 bases remaining between them. The CDR3 protein is CASSPDITGELFF. The CDR3 coding sequence is TGTGCCAGCAGCCCGGACATCACCGGGGAGCTGTTTTTT. The complete variable domain, with remaining parts taken from reference TRBV5-4 and TRBJ2-2, reads ETGVTQSPTHLIKTRGQQVTLRCSSQSGHNTVSWYQQALGQGPQFIFQYYREEENGRGNFPPRFSGLQFPNYSSELNVNALELDDSALYLCASSPDITGELFFGEGSRLTVL.

V gene TRBV10-3 combines with J gene TRBJ2-3; D is ambiguous. V gave up 10 bases and J gave up 6 bases, with 20 bases separating them. The germline V gene has CDR1 ENHRY and CDR2 SYGVKD. There are 14 residues in the CDR3. The DNA for the CDR3 is TGTGCCACTTCACGTGACCCAAACGCGGATACGCAGTATTTT. Residues: CATSRDPNADTQYF.

The J gene is TRBJ1-1, the V gene TRBV5-1; tentative D call: TRBD1 (5 bases). The CDR3 spans 16 residues. V lost 0 bases to trimming and J lost 2 bases, with 14 bases between them. CDR1 and CDR2 (germline): SGHRS, YFSETQ. The CDR3 region is CASSLGGRDGNTEAFF. The CDR3, as DNA: TGCGCCAGCAGCTTGGGCGGCAGGGACGGAAACACTGAAGCTTTCTTT.